This entry lists 2 T cell receptor beta chains sequenced from one sample in a study of T-cell reconstitution after alpha-beta-depleted transplantation in children. During its preparation, the TCRbeta library received unique molecular identifiers. A single record per CDR3 protein comes from TCRdb applying MiXCR to the PCR reads. The repertoire holds hundreds of thousands of distinct CDR3 sequences, with over 15% as singletons. This material consisted of PBMCs from the stem cell graft donor, taken from the stem cell graft. The origin of the receptors is a human donor who donated a stem cell graft to a child with acute myeloid leukemia.

This clonotype was counted a few times. The DNA of the CDR3 is TGTGCCACCAGTGACCCCCTAAAGGGGGGGGGGAGAACAGATACGCAGTATTTT. Protein sequence: CATSDPLKGGGRTDTQYF. This chain uses TRBV24-1 with TRBJ2-3; weak D call: TRBD2 (7 bases). This CDR3 spans 18 amino acids. Trimming cost V 4 bases and J 3 bases, with 22 bases left between them. CDR1 and CDR2 from the germline V gene are KGHDR and SFDVKD.

The V gene is TRBV30, the J gene TRBJ2-7; 7 nucleotides agree with TRBD1. Germline CDR1 reads GTSNPN; CDR2 reads SVGIG (reference sequence). V shed 7 bases, J shed 6 bases, and the junction held 12 bases outside the gene matches. The CDR3 consists of 13 residues. CDR3 sequence (DNA): TGTGCCTTAATCGGGACAGCCAGTCGCGAGCAGTACTTC. Amino acid sequence: CALIGTASREQYF.